This TCR beta chain is from a study of blood T cell repertoires in COVID-19. Study details: The cDNA or gDNA used as material had been derived from T cells, B-cell-depleted T cells, or PBMCs.

Germline CDR1 LNHDA, CDR2 SQIVND (reference sequence). The CDR3 spans 13 residues. Trimming removed 3 bases from V and 4 bases from J, with 9 bases in between. Clones were sequenced by immunoSEQ multiplex PCR, and TCRdb holds only the in-frame ones, with some missing. The table lists about 250,000 clones, 75% to 85% of them singletons, with approximately 5.1% in the top ten. The Seattle patients joined while their infection was active and were tracked longitudinally afterward. The chain joins TRBV19 to TRBJ1-1; D possibly corresponds to TRBD1 (6 bases). The sequencing sample was made of peripheral blood. The receptor was derived from a man aged 50-59 years with COVID-19, enrolled during active disease. The CDR3 here is CASSMGASTEAFF. DNA for the CDR3: TGTGCCAGTAGTATGGGGGCGAGCACTGAAGCTTTCTTT.